This T cell receptor beta chain came from a study of pediatric ulcerative colitis (dated by TCRdb to the late 2010s). The study in broad terms: About 7 ulcerative colitis patients had pancolitis and two had left-sided colitis, with histology consistent with ulcerative colitis in all. From under 10 newly diagnosed, treatment-naive pediatric ulcerative colitis patients and four non-IBD control children, paired blood and rectal samples were collected. The Pediatric Ulcerative Colitis Activity Index classified a couple of patients as having mild disease, several as having moderate disease and three as having acute severe colitis. Paper-wide results and their limitations: Significantly higher autologous blood-rectal clonal overlap was found in ulcerative colitis patients than in controls, which suggested increased T cell trafficking to inflamed tissue. The healthy control group was small, with only a handful of individuals. Features of the rectal repertoire distinguished controls, mild-moderate colitis patients and acute severe colitis patients, and in acute severe colitis, rectal diversity was reduced because of clonal expansions. Two rectal CDR3 clonotypes were present in all ulcerative colitis patients and in none of the controls. For technical reasons, substantially fewer templates were yielded by the blood samples of two patients, and these blood samples were excluded from blood-rectal overlap analysis. Because the repertoires came from total lymphocyte DNA, rare subsets such as regulatory T cells may have patterns that are not reflected.

Rearranged CDR3 beta regions were amplified from genomic DNA with multiplex V and J primers using the immunoSEQ TRB Survey service. To keep sequencing depth equal across samples, survey-level depth of up to 500,000 reads per sample was applied. Libraries were purified, pooled and sequenced on Illumina technology. In the source study's methods: immunoSEQ online tools were used for productive clonality, sample overlap, pairwise scatters, CDR3 beta length, V/D/J gene usage and productiveness. Alongside Shannon and Simpson indices, calculated diversity was computed as the number of unique rearrangements divided by total templates, multiplied by 100. Z-score normalized data were analyzed by principal component analysis with the R prcomp function and the ggbiplot package. Morisita's index was used to measure clonal overlap between blood and rectum within each subject. Here the immuneACCESS table is served through TCRdb, limited to in-frame sequences with V and J called. Missing clones are a known gap in these copies; in checked studies unresolved V genes cover under half, and the rest lacks a known reason. The DNA gave D and trimming, while V, J and clone size come from that table. This sample has around 68,000 clones in its table, and over 65% of those were observed once. About 5.2% of the sample goes to the ten largest clones.

Of note for this clone: Its antigen target is currently unknown. No much larger clonotype is one base removed from it; base qualities were not supplied.

Before the diagnostic colonoscopy, none of the ulcerative colitis patients had been given immunosuppressive medication. Blood was sampled at the same time as the colonoscopy. The Wizard kit (Promega) was used to extract genomic DNA from blood and intestinal samples. The specimen was blood. This sequence originates from a boy between 5 and 17 years old with moderate ulcerative colitis.

The CDR3 corresponds to CASSQGLAGYNGELFF. The DNA sequence reads TGCGCCAGCAGCCAAGGACTAGCGGGATATAACGGGGAGCTGTTTTTT. This chain is built from TRBV4-3 and TRBJ2-2, with TRBD2 identical over 11 junction bases. CDR1 and CDR2 are drawn from the germline V gene: LGHNA, YSLEER. Trimmed from V: 1 base; trimmed from J: 7 bases; junction bases lacking a gene match: 5. The CDR3 goes from the cysteine to the phenylalanine over 16 residues. Here the CDR3 DNA is all that survives: 48 bases in frame from base 1.